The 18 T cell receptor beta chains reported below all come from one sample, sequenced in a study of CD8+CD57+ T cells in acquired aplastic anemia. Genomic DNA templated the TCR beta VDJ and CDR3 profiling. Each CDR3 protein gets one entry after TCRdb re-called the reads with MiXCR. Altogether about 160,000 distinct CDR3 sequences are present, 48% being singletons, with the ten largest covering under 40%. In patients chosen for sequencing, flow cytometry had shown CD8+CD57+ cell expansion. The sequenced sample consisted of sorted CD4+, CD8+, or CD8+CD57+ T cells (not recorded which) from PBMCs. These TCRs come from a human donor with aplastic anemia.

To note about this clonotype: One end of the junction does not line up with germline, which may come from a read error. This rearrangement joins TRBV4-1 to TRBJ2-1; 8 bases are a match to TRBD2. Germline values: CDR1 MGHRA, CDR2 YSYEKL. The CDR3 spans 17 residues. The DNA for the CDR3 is TGCGCCAGCAACCAAATGGGAGGCGGGAGGTTCTACAATGAGCAGTTCTTC. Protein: CASNQMGGGRFYNEQFF.

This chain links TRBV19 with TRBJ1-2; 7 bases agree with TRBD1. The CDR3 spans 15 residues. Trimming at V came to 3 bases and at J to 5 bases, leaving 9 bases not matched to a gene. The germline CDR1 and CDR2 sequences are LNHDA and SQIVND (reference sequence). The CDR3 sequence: CASSIARGQYYGYTF. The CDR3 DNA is TGTGCCAGTAGTATTGCGAGGGGGCAATATTATGGCTACACCTTC.

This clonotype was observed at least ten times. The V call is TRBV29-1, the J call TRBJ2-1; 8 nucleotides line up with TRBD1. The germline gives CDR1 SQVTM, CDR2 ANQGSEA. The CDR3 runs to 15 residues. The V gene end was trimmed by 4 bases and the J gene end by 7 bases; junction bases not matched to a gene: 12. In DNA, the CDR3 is TGCAGCGTTGCCGGAGGACAGGGAGCTTCTAATGAGCAGTTCTTC. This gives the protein CSVAGGQGASNEQFF.

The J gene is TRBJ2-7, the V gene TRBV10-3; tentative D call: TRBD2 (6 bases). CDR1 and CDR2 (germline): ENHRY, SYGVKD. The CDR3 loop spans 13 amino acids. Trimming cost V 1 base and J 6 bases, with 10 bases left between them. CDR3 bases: TGTGCCATCAGTGAGTGGGAGGATCCCGAGCAGTACTTC. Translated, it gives CAISEWEDPEQYF.

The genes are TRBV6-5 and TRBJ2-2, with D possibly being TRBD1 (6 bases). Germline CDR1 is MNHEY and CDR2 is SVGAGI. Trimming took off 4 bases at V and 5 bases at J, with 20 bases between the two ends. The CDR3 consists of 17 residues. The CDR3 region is CASSSDTTGPGTGELFF. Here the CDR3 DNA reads TGTGCCAGCAGTTCCGATACCACAGGGCCGGGGACCGGGGAGCTGTTTTTT.

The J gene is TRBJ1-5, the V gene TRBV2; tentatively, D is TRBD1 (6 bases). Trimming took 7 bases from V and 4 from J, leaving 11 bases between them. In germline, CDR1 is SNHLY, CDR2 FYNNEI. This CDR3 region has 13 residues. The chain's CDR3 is CASKRDNNQPQHF. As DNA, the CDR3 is TGTGCCAGCAAGAGGGACAATAATCAGCCCCAGCATTTT.

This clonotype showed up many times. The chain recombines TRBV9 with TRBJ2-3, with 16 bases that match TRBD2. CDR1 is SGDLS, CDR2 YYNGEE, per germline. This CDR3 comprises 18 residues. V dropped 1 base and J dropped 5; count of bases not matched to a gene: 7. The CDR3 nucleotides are TGTGCCAGCAGCGTAACCGGGACTAGCGGGAGGGCGGGAGATACGCAGTATTTT. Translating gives CASSVTGTSGRAGDTQYF.

This chain's CDR3 is CASSGVRELVYNEQFF. The CDR3 DNA is TGCGCCAGCAGTGGGGTTCGGGAGCTCGTTTACAATGAGCAGTTCTTC. The genes are TRBV10-1 and TRBJ2-1; D might be TRBD2 (6 bases). This CDR3 has 16 amino acids. Trimming took off 4 bases at V and 4 bases at J, with 17 bases between the two ends. Germline values: CDR1 WNHNN, CDR2 SYGVQD (reference sequence).

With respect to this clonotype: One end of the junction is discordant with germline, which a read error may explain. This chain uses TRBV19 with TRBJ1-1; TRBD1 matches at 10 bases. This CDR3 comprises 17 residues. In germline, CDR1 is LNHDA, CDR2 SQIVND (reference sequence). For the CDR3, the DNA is TGTGCCAGTCGTGGAAAGGGACAGGGGTGCCTGAACTCTGAAGCTTTCTTT. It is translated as CASRGKGQGCLNSEAFF.

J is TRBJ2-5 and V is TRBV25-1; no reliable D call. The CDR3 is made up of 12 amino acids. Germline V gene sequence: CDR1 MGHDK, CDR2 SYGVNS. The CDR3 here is CASDDSRETQYF. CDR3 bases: TGTGCTTCCGACGATAGCAGGGAGACCCAGTACTTC.

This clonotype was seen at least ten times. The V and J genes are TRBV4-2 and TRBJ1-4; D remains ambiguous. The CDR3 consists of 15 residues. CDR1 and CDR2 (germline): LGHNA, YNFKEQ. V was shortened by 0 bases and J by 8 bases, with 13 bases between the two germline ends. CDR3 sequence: CASSQEGFVWEKLFF. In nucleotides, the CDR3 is TGTGCCAGCAGCCAAGAGGGGTTTGTGTGGGAAAAACTGTTTTTT.

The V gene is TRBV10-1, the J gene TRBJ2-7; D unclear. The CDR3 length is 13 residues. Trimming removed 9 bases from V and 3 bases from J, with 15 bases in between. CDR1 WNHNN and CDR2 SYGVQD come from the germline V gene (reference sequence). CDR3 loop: CASGRVAGYEQYF. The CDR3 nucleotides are TGCGCCAGTGGTCGGGTGGCAGGCTACGAGCAGTACTTC.

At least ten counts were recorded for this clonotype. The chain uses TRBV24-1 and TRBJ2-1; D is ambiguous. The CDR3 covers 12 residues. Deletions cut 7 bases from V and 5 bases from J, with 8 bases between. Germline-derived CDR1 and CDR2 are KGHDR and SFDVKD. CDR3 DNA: TGTGCCACCAGCCTACTTGACAATGAGCAGTTCTTC. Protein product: CATSLLDNEQFF.

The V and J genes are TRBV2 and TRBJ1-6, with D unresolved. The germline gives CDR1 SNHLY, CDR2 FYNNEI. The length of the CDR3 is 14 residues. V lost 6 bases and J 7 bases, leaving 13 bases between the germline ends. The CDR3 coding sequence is TGTGCCAGCAGGCCCTATATAGCGAATTCACCCCTCCACTTT. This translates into CASRPYIANSPLHF.

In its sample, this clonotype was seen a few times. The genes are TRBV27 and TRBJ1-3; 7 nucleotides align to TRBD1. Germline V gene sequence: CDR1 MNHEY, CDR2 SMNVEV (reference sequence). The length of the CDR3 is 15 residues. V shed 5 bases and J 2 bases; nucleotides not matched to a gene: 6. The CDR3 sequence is CASSTLQGAGNTIYF. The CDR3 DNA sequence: TGTGCCAGCAGTACCCTCCAGGGGGCTGGAAACACCATATATTTT.

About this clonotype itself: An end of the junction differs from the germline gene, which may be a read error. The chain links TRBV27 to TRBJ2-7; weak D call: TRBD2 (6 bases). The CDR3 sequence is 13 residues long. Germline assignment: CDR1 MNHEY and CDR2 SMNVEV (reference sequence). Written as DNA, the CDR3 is TGTGCCAGCAGTTTATCGACGGCCGGGACTTGGTCCTTC. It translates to CASSLSTAGTWSF.

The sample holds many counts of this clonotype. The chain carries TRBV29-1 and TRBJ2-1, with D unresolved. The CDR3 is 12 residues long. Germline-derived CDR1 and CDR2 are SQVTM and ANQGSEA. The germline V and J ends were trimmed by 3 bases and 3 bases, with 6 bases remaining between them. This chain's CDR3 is CSVEGGYNEQFF. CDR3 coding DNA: TGCAGCGTTGAGGGCGGCTACAATGAGCAGTTCTTC.

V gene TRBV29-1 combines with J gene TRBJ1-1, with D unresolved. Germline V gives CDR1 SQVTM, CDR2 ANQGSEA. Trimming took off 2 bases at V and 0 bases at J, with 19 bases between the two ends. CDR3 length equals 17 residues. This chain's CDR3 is CSVESKDLLLLNTEAFF. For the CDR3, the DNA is TGCAGCGTTGAATCGAAGGATCTTCTTTTATTGAACACTGAAGCTTTCTTT. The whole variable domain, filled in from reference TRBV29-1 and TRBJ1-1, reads SAVISQKPSRDICQRGTSLTIQCQVDSQVTMMFWYRQQPGQSLTLIATANQGSEATYESGFVIDKFPISRPNLTFSTLTVSNMSPEDSSIYLCSVESKDLLLLNTEAFFGQGTRLTVV.